Following are 4 T cell receptor beta chains from one sample sequenced in a study of CD8+ T cells in alopecia areata. Described treatment: oral pan-JAK inhibitor, 5-10 mg twice daily. The authors extracted RNA and reverse transcribed it into cDNA as the sequencing template. TCRdb's table, derived via immunoSEQ multiplex PCR, lists solely in-frame clones and lacks some. The sample lists roughly 110,000 clones; roughly 84% were seen once. The specimen comprised CD8+ T cells sorted from blood, sampled at week 24, from a patient treated with tofacitinib. The receptor set was obtained from a human donor with alopecia areata.

The chain couples TRBV11-2 to TRBJ2-3; unclear D gene. V was pared by 3 bases and J by 7 bases, with 17 bases between. Germline V gives CDR1 SGHAT, CDR2 FQNNGV. This CDR3 region has 15 residues. Here the CDR3 reads CASSLGRLASNTQYF. DNA for the CDR3: TGTGCCAGCAGCTTGGGCAGACTCGCGTCCAATACGCAGTATTTT.

J is TRBJ2-7 and V is TRBV13, with 12 bases aligning to TRBD2. The ends lost 6 bases at V and 4 bases at J; junction bases unmatched: 4. The CDR3 is 14 residues long. CDR1 is PRHDT and CDR2 is FYEKMQ in the germline V gene (reference sequence). The CDR3 region is CASSGLAGLYEQYF. CDR3 in DNA: TGTGCCAGCAGTGGACTAGCGGGGCTTTACGAGCAGTACTTC.

The chain combines TRBV27 with TRBJ2-7, with TRBD1 matching 7 bases. The V gene end was trimmed by 2 bases and the J gene end by 4 bases; junction bases not matched to a gene: 8. This CDR3 region has 15 residues. Per the germline V gene, CDR1 is MNHEY and CDR2 is SMNVEV (reference sequence). The CDR3 protein is CASSLQRQGVYEQYF. For the CDR3, the DNA is TGTGCCAGCAGTTTACAGCGACAGGGAGTGTACGAGCAGTACTTC.

The chain links TRBV7-8 to TRBJ2-1, with 11 bases aligning to TRBD1. This CDR3 has 15 residues. Germline CDR1 SGHVS, CDR2 FQNEAQ. Trimming at V came to 1 base and at J to 7 bases, leaving 3 bases not matched to a gene. This CDR3 is CASSLGTGGKNEQFF. CDR3 bases: TGTGCCAGCAGCTTAGGGACAGGGGGCAAAAATGAGCAGTTCTTC.